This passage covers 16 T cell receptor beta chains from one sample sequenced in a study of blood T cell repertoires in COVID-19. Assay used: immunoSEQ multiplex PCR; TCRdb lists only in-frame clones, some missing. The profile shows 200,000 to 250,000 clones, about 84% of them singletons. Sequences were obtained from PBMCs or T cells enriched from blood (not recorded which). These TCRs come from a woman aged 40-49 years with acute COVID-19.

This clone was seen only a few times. DNA of the CDR3: TGTGCCAGCAGTGTGGGGCCAACTAATGAAAAACTGTTTTTT. This gives the protein CASSVGPTNEKLFF. The chain links TRBV2 to TRBJ1-4; a possible D gene is TRBD1 (5 bases). Germline V CDR1 and CDR2: SNHLY, FYNNEI. Trimming pared 4 bases from V and 0 bases from J, leaving 6 bases between. The CDR3 has 14 residues.

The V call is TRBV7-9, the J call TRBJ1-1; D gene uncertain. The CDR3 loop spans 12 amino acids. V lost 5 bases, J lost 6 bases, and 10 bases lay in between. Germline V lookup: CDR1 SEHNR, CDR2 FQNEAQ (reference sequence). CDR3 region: CASSDPQAEAFF. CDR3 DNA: TGTGCCAGCAGCGACCCTCAGGCTGAAGCTTTCTTT. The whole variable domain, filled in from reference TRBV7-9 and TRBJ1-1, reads DTGVSQNPRHKITKRGQNVTFRCDPISEHNRLYWYRQTLGQGPEFLTYFQNEAQLEKSRLLSDRFSAERPKGSFSTLEIQRTEQGDSAMYLCASSDPQAEAFFGQGTRLTVV.

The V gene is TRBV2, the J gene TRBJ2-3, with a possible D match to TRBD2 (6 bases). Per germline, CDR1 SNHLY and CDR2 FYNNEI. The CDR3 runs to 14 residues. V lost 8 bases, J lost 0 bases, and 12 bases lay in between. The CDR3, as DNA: TGTGCCAGCCTCGGCGGGATTAGCACAGATACGCAGTATTTT. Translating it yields CASLGGISTDTQYF. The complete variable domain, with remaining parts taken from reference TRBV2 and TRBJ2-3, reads EPEVTQTPSHQVTQMGQEVILRCVPISNHLYFYWYRQILGQKVEFLVSFYNNEISEKSEIFDDQFSVERPDGSNFTLKIRSTKLEDSAMYFCASLGGISTDTQYFGPGTRLTVL.

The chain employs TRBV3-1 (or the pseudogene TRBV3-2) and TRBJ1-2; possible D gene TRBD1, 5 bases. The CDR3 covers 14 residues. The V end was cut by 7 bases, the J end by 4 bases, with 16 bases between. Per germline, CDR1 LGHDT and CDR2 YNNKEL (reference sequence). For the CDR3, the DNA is TGTGCCAGCAACTGGCAGGGCAAAGGCTATGGCTACACCTTC. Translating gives CASNWQGKGYGYTF.

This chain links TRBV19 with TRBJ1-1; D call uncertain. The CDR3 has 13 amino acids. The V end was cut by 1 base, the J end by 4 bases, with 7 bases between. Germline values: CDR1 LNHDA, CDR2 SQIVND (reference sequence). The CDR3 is CASSIVGGTEAFF. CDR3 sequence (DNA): TGTGCCAGTAGTATAGTTGGCGGCACTGAAGCTTTCTTT.

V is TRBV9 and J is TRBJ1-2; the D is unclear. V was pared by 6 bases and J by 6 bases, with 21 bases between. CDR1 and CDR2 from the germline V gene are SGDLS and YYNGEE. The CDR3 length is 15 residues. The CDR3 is CASMEGSRFYNGYTF. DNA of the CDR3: TGTGCCAGCATGGAGGGATCAAGATTTTATAATGGCTACACCTTC.

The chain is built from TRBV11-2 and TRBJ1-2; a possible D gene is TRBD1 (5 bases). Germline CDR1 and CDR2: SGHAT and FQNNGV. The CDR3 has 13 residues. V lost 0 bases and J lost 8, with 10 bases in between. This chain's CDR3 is CASSLEGGRGYTF. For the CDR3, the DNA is TGTGCCAGCAGCTTAGAGGGGGGGAGAGGCTACACCTTC.

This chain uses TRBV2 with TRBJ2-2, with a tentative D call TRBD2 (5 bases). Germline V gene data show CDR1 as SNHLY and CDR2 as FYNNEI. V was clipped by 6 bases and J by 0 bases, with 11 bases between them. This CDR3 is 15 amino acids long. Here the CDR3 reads CASRVGVPNTGELFF. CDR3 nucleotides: TGTGCCAGCAGGGTCGGGGTACCGAACACCGGGGAGCTGTTTTTT.

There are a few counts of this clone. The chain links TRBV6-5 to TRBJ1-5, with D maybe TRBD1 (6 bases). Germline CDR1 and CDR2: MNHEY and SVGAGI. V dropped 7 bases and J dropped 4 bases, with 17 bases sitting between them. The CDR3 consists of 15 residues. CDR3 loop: CASTYFRGANQPQHF. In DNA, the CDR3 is TGTGCCAGCACCTACTTCCGGGGGGCTAATCAGCCCCAGCATTTT.

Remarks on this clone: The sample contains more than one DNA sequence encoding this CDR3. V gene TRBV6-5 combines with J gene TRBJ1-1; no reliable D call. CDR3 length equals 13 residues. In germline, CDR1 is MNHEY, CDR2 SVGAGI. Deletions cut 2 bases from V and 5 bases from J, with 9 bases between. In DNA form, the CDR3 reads TGTGCCAGCAGTTACCCGGGAGGGACTGAAGCTTTCTTT. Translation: CASSYPGGTEAFF.

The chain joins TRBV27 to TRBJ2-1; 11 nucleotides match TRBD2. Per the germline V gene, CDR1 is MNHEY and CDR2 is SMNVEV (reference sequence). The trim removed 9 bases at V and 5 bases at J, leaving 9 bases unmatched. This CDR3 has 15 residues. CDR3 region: CASHSGRAPHNEQFF. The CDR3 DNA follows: TGTGCCAGTCATAGCGGGAGGGCCCCCCACAATGAGCAGTTCTTC.

The CDR3 sequence: CATRDRVATNEKLFF. CDR3 coding DNA: TGTGCCACCCGGGACAGGGTTGCAACTAATGAAAAACTGTTTTTT. The J gene is TRBJ1-4, the V gene TRBV10-3; 9 bases map to TRBD1. Losses at the gene ends were 10 bases for V and 0 bases for J; bases not matched to a gene: 6. Per the germline V gene, CDR1 is ENHRY and CDR2 is SYGVKD. The CDR3 length is 15 residues.

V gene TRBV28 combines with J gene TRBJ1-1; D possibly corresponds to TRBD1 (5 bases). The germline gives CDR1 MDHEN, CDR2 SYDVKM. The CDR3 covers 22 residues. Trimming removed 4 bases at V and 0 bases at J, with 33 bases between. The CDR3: CASSSPRLRITMGGALNTEAFF. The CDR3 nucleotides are TGTGCCAGCAGTTCCCCCCGACTGAGAATTACGATGGGAGGGGCCCTGAACACTGAAGCTTTCTTT.

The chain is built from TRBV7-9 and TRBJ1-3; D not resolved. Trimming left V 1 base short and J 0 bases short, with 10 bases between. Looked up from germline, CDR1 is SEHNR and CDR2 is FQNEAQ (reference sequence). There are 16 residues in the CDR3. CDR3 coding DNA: TGTGCCAGCAGCTTAGGGGCAGGACTCTCTGGAAACACCATATATTTT. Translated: CASSLGAGLSGNTIYF.

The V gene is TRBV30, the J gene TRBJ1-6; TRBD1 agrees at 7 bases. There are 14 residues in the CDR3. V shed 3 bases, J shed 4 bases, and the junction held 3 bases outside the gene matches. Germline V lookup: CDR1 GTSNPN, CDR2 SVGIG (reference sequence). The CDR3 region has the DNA TGTGCCTGGAGCCAGGACAGGTATAATTCACCCCTCCACTTT. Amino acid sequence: CAWSQDRYNSPLHF.

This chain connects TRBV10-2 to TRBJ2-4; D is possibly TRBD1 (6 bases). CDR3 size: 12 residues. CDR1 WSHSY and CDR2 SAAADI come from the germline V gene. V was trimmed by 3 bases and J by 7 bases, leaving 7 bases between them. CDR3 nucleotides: TGCGCCAGCAGTGATAGGGGGAACATTCAGTACTTC. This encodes CASSDRGNIQYF.